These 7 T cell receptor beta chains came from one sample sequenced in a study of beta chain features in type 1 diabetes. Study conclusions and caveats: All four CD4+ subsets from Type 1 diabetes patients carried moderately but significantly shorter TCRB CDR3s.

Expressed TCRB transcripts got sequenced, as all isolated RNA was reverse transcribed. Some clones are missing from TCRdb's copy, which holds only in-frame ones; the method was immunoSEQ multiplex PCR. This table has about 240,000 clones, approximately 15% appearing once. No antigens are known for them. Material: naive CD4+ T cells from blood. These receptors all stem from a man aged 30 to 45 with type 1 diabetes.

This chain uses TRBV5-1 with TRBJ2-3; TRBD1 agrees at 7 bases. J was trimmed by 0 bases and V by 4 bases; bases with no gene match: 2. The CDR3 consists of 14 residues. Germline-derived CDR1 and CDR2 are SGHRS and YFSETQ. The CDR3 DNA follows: TGCGCCAGCAGCCCGGACAGGAGCACAGATACGCAGTATTTT. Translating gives CASSPDRSTDTQYF.

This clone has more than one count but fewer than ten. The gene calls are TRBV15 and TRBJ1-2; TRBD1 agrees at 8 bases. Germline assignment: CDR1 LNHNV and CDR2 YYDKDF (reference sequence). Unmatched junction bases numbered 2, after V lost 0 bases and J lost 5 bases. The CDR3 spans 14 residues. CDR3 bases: TGTGCCACCAGCAGAGATACAGGGGGTTATGGCTACACCTTC. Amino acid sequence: CATSRDTGGYGYTF.

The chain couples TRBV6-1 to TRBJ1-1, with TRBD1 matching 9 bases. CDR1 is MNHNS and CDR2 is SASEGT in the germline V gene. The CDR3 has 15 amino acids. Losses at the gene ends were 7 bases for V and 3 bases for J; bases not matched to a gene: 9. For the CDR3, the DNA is TGTGCCAGCATTTTGCACAGGGGGCCTGACACTGAAGCTTTCTTT. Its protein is CASILHRGPDTEAFF.

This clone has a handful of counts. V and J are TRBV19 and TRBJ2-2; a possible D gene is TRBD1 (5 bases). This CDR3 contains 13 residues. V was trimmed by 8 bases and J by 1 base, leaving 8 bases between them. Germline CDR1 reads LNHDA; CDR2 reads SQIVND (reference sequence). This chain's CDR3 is CASSDRNTGELFF. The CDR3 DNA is TGTGCCAGTTCCGACAGGAACACCGGGGAGCTGTTTTTT.

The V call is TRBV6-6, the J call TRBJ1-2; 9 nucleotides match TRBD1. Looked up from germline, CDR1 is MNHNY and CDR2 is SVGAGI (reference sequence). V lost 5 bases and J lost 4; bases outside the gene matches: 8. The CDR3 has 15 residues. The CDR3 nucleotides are TGTGCCAGCAGTAAGGACAGGGGTGAAATCTATGGCTACACCTTC. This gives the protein CASSKDRGEIYGYTF.

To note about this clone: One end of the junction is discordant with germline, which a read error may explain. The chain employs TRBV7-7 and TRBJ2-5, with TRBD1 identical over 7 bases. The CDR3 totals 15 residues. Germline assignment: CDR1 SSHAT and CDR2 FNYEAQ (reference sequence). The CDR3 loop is CASSSAGTVGETQYF. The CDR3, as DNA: TGTGCTAGCAGCTCCGCTGGGACAGTGGGGGAGACCCAGTACTTC.

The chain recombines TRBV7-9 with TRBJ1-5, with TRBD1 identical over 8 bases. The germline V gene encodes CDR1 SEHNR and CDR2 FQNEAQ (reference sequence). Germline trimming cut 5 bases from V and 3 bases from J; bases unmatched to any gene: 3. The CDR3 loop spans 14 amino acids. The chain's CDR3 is CASSKQGVNQPQHF. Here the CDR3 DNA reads TGTGCCAGCAGCAAACAGGGGGTCAATCAGCCCCAGCATTTT. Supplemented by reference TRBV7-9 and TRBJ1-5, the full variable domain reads DTGVSQNPRHKITKRGQNVTFRCDPISEHNRLYWYRQTLGQGPEFLTYFQNEAQLEKSRLLSDRFSAERPKGSFSTLEIQRTEQGDSAMYLCASSKQGVNQPQHFGDGTRLSIL.